These 18 T cell receptor beta chains share one sample of origin, sequenced in a study of T cells in Graves' hyperthyroidism and ophthalmopathy. There were TCR beta CDR3 regions amplified from RNA transcripts. TCR CDR3 underwent first-round RT-PCR with the HTBI primer set. TCRdb re-called the multiplex PCR reads through MiXCR, storing one row per CDR3 protein. The repertoire holds roughly 360,000 distinct CDR3 sequences, with approximately 13% as singletons. The source material was blood. The receptors derive from a man aged 25 to 45 with Graves' hyperthyroidism that later progressed to Graves' ophthalmopathy.

This clonotype was picked up a small number of times. The chain recombines TRBV15 with TRBJ1-1, with D possibly being TRBD1 (6 bases). CDR1 and CDR2 (germline): LNHNV, YYDKDF (reference sequence). The CDR3 has 14 amino acids. Trimming removed 8 bases at V and 0 bases at J, with 13 bases between. CDR3 bases: TGTGCCACCGGCGGCGACAGGATGAACACTGAAGCTTTCTTT. Translated: CATGGDRMNTEAFF.

In this sample, this clonotype turned up many times. V usage is TRBV28 and J usage is TRBJ1-5; D gene uncertain. The CDR3 loop spans 15 amino acids. Trimming took 8 bases from V and 1 from J, leaving 15 bases between them. Germline loops: CDR1 MDHEN, CDR2 SYDVKM. The CDR3 is CASEPYRRSNQPQHF. CDR3 nucleotides: TGTGCCAGCGAACCGTATCGAAGAAGCAATCAGCCCCAGCATTTT.

This clonotype was counted a few times. The chain joins TRBV7-9 to TRBJ1-4; tentatively, D is TRBD1 (6 bases). Germline V gene data show CDR1 as SEHNR and CDR2 as FQNEAQ (reference sequence). V was clipped by 5 bases and J by 1 base, with 14 bases between them. CDR3 length equals 16 residues. The CDR3 nucleotides are TGTGCCAGCAGCAACCCGACAGGCCGAACTAATGAAAAACTGTTTTTT. The encoded protein is CASSNPTGRTNEKLFF. The entire variable domain, with the rest obtained from reference TRBV7-9 and TRBJ1-4, is as follows: DTGVSQNPRHKITKRGQNVTFRCDPISEHNRLYWYRQTLGQGPEFLTYFQNEAQLEKSRLLSDRFSAERPKGSFSTLEIQRTEQGDSAMYLCASSNPTGRTNEKLFFGSGTQLSVL.

This clonotype was detected many times. The genes are TRBV27 and TRBJ2-7, with D possibly being TRBD1 or TRBD2 (5 bases each). Between the trimmed V and J ends, which lost 5 bases and 4 bases, there was a span of 24 bases. This CDR3 has 17 amino acids. From germline, CDR1 is MNHEY and CDR2 SMNVEV (reference sequence). CDR3 residues: CASSAYARGIELYEQYF. The DNA of the CDR3 is TGTGCCAGCAGTGCATACGCGAGGGGTATAGAGCTTTACGAGCAGTACTTC.

In its sample, this clonotype was seen a few times. The CDR3 region has the DNA TGTGCCAGTGCCAGCGTCCCTCAAAACGGGGCGCAAGAGACCCAGTACTTC. It specifies CASASVPQNGAQETQYF. The V gene is TRBV27, the J gene TRBJ2-5; D might be TRBD1 or TRBD2, each matching 5 bases. Trimming cost V 9 bases and J 2 bases, with 25 bases left between them. In germline, CDR1 is MNHEY, CDR2 SMNVEV (reference sequence). The CDR3 is made up of 17 amino acids.

This clonotype was detected many times. This sequence joins TRBV6-5 and TRBJ1-6; the D is unclear. Between the trimmed V and J ends, which lost 2 bases and 6 bases, there was a span of 11 bases. This CDR3 region has 15 residues. Germline V gene sequence: CDR1 MNHEY, CDR2 SVGAGI. CDR3: CASSYPNSVNSPLHF. Written as DNA, the CDR3 is TGTGCCAGCAGTTACCCCAACAGCGTTAATTCACCCCTCCACTTT.

This clonotype came up a few times. The chain links TRBV20-1 to TRBJ2-1; tentative D call: TRBD2 (6 bases). Germline V gene lookup returns CDR1 DFQATT and CDR2 SNEGSKA (reference sequence). The CDR3 is made up of 14 amino acids. The germline V and J ends were trimmed by 1 base and 3 bases, with 10 bases remaining between them. The CDR3 sequence is CSARGRGFYNEQFF. The CDR3 DNA reads as TGCAGTGCTAGAGGGCGGGGATTCTACAATGAGCAGTTCTTC.

The chain is built from TRBV28 and TRBJ1-1; TRBD1 aligns across 7 bases. Germline V gene sequence: CDR1 MDHEN, CDR2 SYDVKM. V lost 2 bases, J lost 2 bases, and 5 bases stayed unmatched. This CDR3 comprises 15 residues. This chain's CDR3 is CASSLTGALNTEAFF. CDR3 bases: TGTGCCAGCAGTTTAACAGGGGCCCTTAACACTGAAGCTTTCTTT.

The V call is TRBV29-1, the J call TRBJ2-1; 7 bases align to TRBD2. The germline CDR1 and CDR2 sequences are SQVTM and ANQGSEA. This CDR3 is 15 amino acids long. Germline trimming cut 2 bases from V and 2 bases from J; bases unmatched to any gene: 6. In DNA, the CDR3 is TGCAGCGTTGAAAAGCGGGGTACACCCTACAATGAGCAGTTCTTC. Amino acid sequence: CSVEKRGTPYNEQFF.

This clonotype appeared many times. The rearrangement links TRBV10-3 to TRBJ2-7, with 7 bases matching TRBD2. Germline-derived CDR1 and CDR2 are ENHRY and SYGVKD. CDR3 size: 14 residues. J was trimmed by 3 bases and V by 7 bases; bases with no gene match: 9. CDR3 sequence reads: CAITPTGTNYEQYF. CDR3 nucleotides: TGTGCCATCACCCCCACTGGGACTAACTACGAGCAGTACTTC.

This clonotype was observed a few times. This chain links TRBV4-2 with TRBJ1-1; TRBD1 matches at 10 bases. This CDR3 has 14 residues. V lost 5 bases to trimming and J lost 3 bases; unmatched junction nucleotides: 3. Germline V gene sequence: CDR1 LGHNA, CDR2 YNFKEQ. The CDR3 spells CASSRTGGHTEAFF. The CDR3 coding sequence is TGTGCCAGCAGCAGGACAGGGGGGCACACTGAAGCTTTCTTT.

This clonotype was detected many times. V gene TRBV11-1 combines with J gene TRBJ2-3, with 8 bases that match TRBD2. Per germline, CDR1 SGHAT and CDR2 FQDESV (reference sequence). The CDR3 runs 18 residues. Trimming cost V 3 bases and J 1 base; bases outside gene matches: 12. CDR3 coding DNA: TGTGCCAGCAGCTTCCCAGCGGGGGCTCCTCGACGCACAGATACGCAGTATTTT. It yields the protein CASSFPAGAPRRTDTQYF.

CDR3 residues: CASFRDRAYNEQFF. Written as DNA, the CDR3 is TGTGCCAGTTTCCGGGACAGGGCCTACAATGAGCAGTTCTTC. The J gene is TRBJ2-1, the V gene TRBV6-1; 9 bases align to TRBD1. Trimming at V came to 9 bases and at J to 2 bases, leaving 5 bases not matched to a gene. The CDR3 spans 14 residues. CDR1 and CDR2 from the germline V gene are MNHNS and SASEGT.

This clonotype was seen many times. The chain carries TRBV10-3 and TRBJ1-2, with D tentatively TRBD1 (6 bases). Between the trimmed V and J ends, which lost 7 bases and 9 bases, there was a span of 15 bases. Germline assignment: CDR1 ENHRY and CDR2 SYGVKD. The CDR3 is 12 amino acids. Here the CDR3 reads CAITEDSYRYTF. CDR3 bases: TGTGCCATCACCGAGGACAGTTACCGCTACACCTTC.

At least ten counts were recorded for this clonotype. This sequence joins TRBV12-3 or TRBV12-4 and TRBJ2-2, with 9 bases matching TRBD2. The CDR3 has 16 amino acids. Trimming removed 2 bases from V and 4 bases from J; junction bases left unmatched: 5. CDR3 in DNA: TGTGCCAGCAGTTTACGGCGGGGGGGCATCACCGGGGAGCTGTTTTTT. This sequence encodes CASSLRRGGITGELFF.

The table lists this clonotype with many counts. The chain recombines TRBV6-2 or TRBV6-3 with TRBJ2-3, with D unclear. Trimming removed 2 bases from V and 4 bases from J, with 7 bases in between. Germline-derived CDR1 and CDR2 are MNHEY and SVGEGT. This CDR3 has 13 residues. The CDR3 reads CASSYVWADTQYF. CDR3 DNA sequence: TGTGCCAGCAGTTACGTCTGGGCAGATACGCAGTATTTT.

This clonotype has ten or more counts. The chain couples TRBV5-1 to TRBJ1-1; no reliable D call. Germline V gene lookup returns CDR1 SGHRS and CDR2 YFSETQ. With 4 bases removed from V and 0 bases from J, the gap between germline ends came to 7 bases. The CDR3 totals 13 residues. CDR3: CASSMNLNTEAFF. As DNA, the CDR3 is TGCGCCAGCAGCATGAACCTGAACACTGAAGCTTTCTTT.

The gene calls are TRBV20-1 and TRBJ2-5, with D unclear. The CDR3 consists of 15 residues. Germline values: CDR1 DFQATT, CDR2 SNEGSKA (reference sequence). V lost 3 bases and J 5 bases, leaving 19 bases between the germline ends. In nucleotides, the CDR3 is TGCAGTGCTAGTAAAGATCCATCCCCTACGGAGACCCAGTACTTC. Protein sequence: CSASKDPSPTETQYF.